This TCR beta chain was observed in a study of OX40 agonist ivuxolimab in advanced cancers. Study conclusions and caveats: Dosing at 0.1 to 3.0 mg/kg was accompanied by clonal expansion of CD4+ and CD8+ blood T cells by week 6.

This CDR3 contains 16 residues. In germline, CDR1 is MNHEY, CDR2 SMNVEV (reference sequence). Losses at the gene ends were 1 base for V and 1 base for J; bases not matched to a gene: 4. Autoimmune disease history or systemic immunosuppression excluded patients. On this clone: The antigen remains unidentified.

Some clones are missing from TCRdb's copy, which holds only in-frame ones; the method was immunoSEQ multiplex PCR. The data contain under 45,000 clones, 84% of them singletons. The V and J genes are TRBV27 and TRBJ2-1, with 7 bases matching TRBD2. This sample comprised CD4+ or CD8+ T cells sorted from blood, obtained in a trial of the OX40 agonist ivuxolimab. The TCR was taken from an adult with an advanced solid tumor such as melanoma, head and neck, liver or kidney cancer. CDR3 in amino acids: CASSLWGSGSYNEQFF. CDR3 nucleotide sequence: TGTGCCAGCAGTTTATGGGGTAGCGGGTCCTACAATGAGCAGTTCTTC.